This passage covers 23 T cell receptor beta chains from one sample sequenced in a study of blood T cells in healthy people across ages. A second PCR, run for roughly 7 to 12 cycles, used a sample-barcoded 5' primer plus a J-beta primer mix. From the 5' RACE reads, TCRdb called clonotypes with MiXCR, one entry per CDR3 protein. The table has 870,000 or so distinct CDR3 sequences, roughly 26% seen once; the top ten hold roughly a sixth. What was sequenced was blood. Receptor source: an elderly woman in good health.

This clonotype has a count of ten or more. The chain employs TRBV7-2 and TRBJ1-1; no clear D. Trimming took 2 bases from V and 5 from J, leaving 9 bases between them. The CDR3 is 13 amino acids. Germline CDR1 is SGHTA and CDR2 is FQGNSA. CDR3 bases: TGTGCCAGCAGCTTATTAAGAGGGACTGAAGCTTTCTTT. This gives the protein CASSLLRGTEAFF.

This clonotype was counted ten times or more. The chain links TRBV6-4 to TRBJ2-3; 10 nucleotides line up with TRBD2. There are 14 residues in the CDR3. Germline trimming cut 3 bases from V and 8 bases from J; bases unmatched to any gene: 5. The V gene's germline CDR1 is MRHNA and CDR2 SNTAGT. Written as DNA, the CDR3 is TGTGCCAGCAGTGAGGCTAGCGGGGGAGGTACGCAGTATTTT. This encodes CASSEASGGGTQYF.

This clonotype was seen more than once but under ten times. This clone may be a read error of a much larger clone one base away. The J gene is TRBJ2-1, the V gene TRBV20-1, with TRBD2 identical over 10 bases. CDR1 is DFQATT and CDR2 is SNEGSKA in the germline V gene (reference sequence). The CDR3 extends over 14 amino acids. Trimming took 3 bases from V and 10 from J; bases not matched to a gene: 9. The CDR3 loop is CSARAASGGNEQFF. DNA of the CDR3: TGCAGTGCTAGGGCCGCTAGCGGGGGTAACGAGCAGTTCTTC.

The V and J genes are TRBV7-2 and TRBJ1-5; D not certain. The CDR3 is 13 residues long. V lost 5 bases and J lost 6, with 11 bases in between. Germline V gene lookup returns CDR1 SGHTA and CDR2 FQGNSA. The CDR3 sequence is CASSPQRRQPQHF. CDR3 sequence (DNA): TGTGCCAGCAGCCCACAGCGACGTCAGCCCCAGCATTTT. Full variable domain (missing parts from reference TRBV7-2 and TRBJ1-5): GAGVSQSPSNKVTEKGKDVELRCDPISGHTALYWYRQSLGQGLEFLIYFQGNSAPDKSGLPSDRFSAERTGGSVSTLTIQRTQQEDSAVYLCASSPQRRQPQHFGDGTRLSIL.

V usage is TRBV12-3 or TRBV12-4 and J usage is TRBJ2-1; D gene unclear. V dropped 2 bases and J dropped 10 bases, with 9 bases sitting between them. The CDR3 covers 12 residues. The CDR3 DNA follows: TGTGCCAGCAGTTTAAGGCGTTTGGAGCAGTTCTTC. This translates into CASSLRRLEQFF.

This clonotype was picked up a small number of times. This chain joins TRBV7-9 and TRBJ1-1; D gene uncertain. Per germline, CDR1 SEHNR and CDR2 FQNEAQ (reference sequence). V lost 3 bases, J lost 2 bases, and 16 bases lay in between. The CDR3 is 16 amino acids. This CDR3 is CASSFKLVQKNTEAFF. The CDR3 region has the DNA TGTGCCAGCAGCTTCAAGCTCGTTCAGAAAAACACTGAAGCTTTCTTT.

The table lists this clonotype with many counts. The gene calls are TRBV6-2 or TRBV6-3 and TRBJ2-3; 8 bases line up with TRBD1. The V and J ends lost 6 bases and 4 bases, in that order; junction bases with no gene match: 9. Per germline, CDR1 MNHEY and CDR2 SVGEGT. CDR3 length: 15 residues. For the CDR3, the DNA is TGTGCCAGCAGATCTACAGGGGGACCTCCAGATACGCAGTATTTT. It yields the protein CASRSTGGPPDTQYF.

CDR3 nucleotide sequence: TGTGCCAGCAGCTTTCAGGTAGCGGTGAGGGGAGAGACCCAGTACTTC. Protein sequence: CASSFQVAVRGETQYF. The chain recombines TRBV12-1 with TRBJ2-7; TRBD2, the table's D call, lacks a check against the DNA. The DNA end is a closer match to TRBJ2-5, so the J assignment may be wrong. TRBV12-1 counts as a pseudogene. The CDR3 extends over 16 amino acids.

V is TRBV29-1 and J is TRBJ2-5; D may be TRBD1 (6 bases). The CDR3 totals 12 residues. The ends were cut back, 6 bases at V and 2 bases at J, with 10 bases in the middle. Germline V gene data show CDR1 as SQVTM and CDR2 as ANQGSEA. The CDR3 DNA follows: TGCAGCGTCCCACAGGGACAAGAGACCCAGTACTTC. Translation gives CSVPQGQETQYF.

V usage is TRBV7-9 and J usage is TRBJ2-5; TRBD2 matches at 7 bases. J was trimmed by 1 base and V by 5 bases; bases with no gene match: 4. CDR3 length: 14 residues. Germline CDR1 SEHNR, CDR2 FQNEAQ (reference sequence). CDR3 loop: CASSILAAQETQYF. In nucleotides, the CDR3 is TGTGCCAGCAGCATCCTAGCGGCCCAAGAGACCCAGTACTTC.

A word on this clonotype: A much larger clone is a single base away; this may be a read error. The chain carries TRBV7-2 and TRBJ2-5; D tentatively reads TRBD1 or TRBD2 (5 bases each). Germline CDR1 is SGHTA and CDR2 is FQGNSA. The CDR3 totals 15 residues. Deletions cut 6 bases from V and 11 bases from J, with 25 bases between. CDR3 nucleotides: TGTGCCAGCAGTCCCGTACCGGGGCTATACAATGAGCAGTACTTC. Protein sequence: CASSPVPGLYNEQYF.

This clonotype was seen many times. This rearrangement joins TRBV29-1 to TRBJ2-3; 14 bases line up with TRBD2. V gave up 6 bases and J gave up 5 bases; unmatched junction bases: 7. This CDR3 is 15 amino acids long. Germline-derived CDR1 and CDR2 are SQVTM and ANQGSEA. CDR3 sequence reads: CSVTTSGGAIDTQYF. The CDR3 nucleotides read TGCAGCGTCACGACTAGCGGGGGGGCAATAGATACGCAGTATTTT.

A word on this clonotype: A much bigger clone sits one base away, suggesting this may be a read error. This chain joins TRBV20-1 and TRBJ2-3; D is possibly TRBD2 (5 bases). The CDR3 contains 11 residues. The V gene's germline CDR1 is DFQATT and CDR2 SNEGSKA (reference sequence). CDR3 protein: CSARKGDMQYF. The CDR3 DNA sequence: TGCAGTGCTAGAAAGGGAGATATGCAGTATTTT.

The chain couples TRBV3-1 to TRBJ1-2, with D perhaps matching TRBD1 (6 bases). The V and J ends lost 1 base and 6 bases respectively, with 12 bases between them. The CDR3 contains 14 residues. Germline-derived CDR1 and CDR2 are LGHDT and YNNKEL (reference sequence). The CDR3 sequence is CASSQVGAGHGYTF. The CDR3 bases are TGTGCCAGCAGCCAAGTGGGGGCGGGCCATGGCTACACCTTC. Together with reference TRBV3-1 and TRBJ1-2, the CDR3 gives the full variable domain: DTAVSQTPKYLVTQMGNDKSIKCEQNLGHDTMYWYKQDSKKFLKIMFSYNNKELIINETVPNRFSPKSPDKAHLNLHINSLELGDSAVYFCASSQVGAGHGYTFGSGTRLTVV.

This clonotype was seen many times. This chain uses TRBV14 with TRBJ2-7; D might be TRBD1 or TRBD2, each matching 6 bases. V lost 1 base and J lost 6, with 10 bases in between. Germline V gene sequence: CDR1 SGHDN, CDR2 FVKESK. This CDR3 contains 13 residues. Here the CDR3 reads CASSQGGAGEQYF. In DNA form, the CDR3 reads TGTGCCAGCAGCCAAGGGGGGGCGGGCGAGCAGTACTTC.

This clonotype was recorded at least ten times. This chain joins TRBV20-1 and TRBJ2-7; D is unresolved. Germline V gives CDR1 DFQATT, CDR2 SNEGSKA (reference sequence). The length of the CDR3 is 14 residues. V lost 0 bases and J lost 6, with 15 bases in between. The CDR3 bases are TGCAGTGCTAGAGATTGGTCCTCCCGAACCGAGCAGTACTTC. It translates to CSARDWSSRTEQYF.

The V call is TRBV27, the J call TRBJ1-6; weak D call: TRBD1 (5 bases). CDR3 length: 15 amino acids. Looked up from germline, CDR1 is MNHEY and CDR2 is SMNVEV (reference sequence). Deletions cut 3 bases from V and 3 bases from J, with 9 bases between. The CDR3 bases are TGTGCCAGCAGTTTCGGACAAATCTATAATTCACCCCTCCACTTT. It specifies CASSFGQIYNSPLHF.

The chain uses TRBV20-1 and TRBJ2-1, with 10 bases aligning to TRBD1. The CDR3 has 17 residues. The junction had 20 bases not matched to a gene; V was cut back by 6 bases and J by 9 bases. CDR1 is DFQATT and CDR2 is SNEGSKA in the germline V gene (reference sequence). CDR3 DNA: TGCAGTGCGCGACCACCGACAGGGGGCACACCAAAAATTGAGCAGTTCTTC. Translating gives CSARPPTGGTPKIEQFF.

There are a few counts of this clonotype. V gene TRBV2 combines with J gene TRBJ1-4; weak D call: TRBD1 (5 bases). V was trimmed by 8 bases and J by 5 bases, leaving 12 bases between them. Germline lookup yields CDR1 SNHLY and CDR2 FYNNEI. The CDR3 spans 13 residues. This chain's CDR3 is CASQGRQNEKLFF. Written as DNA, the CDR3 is TGTGCCAGCCAGGGACGGCAAAATGAAAAACTGTTTTTT.

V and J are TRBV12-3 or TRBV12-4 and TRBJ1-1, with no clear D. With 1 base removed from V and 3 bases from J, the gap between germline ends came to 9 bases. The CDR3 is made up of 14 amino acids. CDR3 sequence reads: CASSLDDTYTEAFF. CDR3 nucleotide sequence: TGTGCCAGCAGTTTAGACGACACCTACACTGAAGCTTTCTTT.

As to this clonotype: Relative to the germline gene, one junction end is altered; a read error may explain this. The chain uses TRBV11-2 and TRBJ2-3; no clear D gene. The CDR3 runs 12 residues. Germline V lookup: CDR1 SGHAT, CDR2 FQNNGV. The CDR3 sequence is CASSPLADRQYF. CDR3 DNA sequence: TGTGCCAGCAGCCCCCTGGCAGATAGGCAGTATTTT. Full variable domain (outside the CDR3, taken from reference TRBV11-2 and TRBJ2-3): EAGVAQSPRYKIIEKRQSVAFWCNPISGHATLYWYQQILGQGPKLLIQFQNNGVVDDSQLPKDRFSAERLKGVDSTLKIQPAKLEDSAVYLCASSPLADRQYFGPGTRLTVL.

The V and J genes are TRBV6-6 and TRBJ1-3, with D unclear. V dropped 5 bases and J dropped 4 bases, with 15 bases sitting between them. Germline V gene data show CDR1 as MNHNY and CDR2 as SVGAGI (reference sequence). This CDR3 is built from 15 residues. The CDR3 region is CASSPRNQAGNTIYF. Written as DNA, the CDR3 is TGTGCCAGCAGTCCAAGAAATCAGGCCGGAAACACCATATATTTT.

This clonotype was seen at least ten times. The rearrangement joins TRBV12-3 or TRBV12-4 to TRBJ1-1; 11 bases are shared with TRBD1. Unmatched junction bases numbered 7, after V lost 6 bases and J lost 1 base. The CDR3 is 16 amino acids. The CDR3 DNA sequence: TGTGCCAGCAGAGGGGGGACAGGGGGTGGGAACACTGAAGCTTTCTTT. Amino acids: CASRGGTGGGNTEAFF.